This T cell receptor (beta chain) was captured by sequencing in a study of T-cell reconstitution after alpha-beta-depleted transplantation in children. The study, taken as a whole, reports: Fresh T-cell production supplied most of the T-cell counts and diversity seen one year after transplant. Alpha-beta T cells about two months after transplant reportedly derived from several hundred expanded graft clones. Surviving recipient cells, namely T cells and thymic progenitors, were the source of high day-60 TCRbeta diversity in some patients.

Turning to this clonotype: Its antigen remains unknown.

Unique molecular identifiers were built into the TCRbeta library. TCRdb re-called the PCR reads with MiXCR, one entry per CDR3 protein. Among almost 600,000 distinct CDR3 sequences listed, more than 20% were seen once. The CDR3 extends over 12 amino acids. Per germline, CDR1 SGHRS and CDR2 YFSETQ. V was shortened by 2 bases and J by 6 bases, with 8 bases between the two germline ends. The V gene is TRBV5-1, the J gene TRBJ1-2; the D gene is possibly TRBD1 (5 bases). The clonotype was recovered from a boy under two years old with Wiskott-Aldrich syndrome, due to receive a stem cell transplant. Sequenced here: PBMCs, sampled before TCRalphabeta/CD19-depleted stem cell transplant. CDR3 sequence: CASSFGGDGYTF. Here the CDR3 DNA reads TGCGCCAGCAGCTTCGGGGGAGATGGCTACACCTTC.